This T cell receptor beta chain emerged from a study of CD8+ T cells in alopecia areata (dated by TCRdb to 2016 to 2019). Background for the entire study: In both human patients and the C3H/HeJ mouse model, the study applied high-throughput TCRbeta sequencing to look at T cell clonal expansion in alopecia areata. Human TCRbeta sequencing covered scalp tissue and sorted CD4+ and CD8+ peripheral blood T cells from patchy and totalis/universalis alopecia areata patients and healthy controls. Scalp clonality was compared across normal scalp (n=4), patchy alopecia areata scalp (n=8), and alopecia totalis/universalis scalp (n=8). RNA was extracted with the PAXgene miRNA kit for fixed scalp, the miRNeasy kit for PBMCs, and the RNeasy kit for mouse skin. TCRbeta CDR3 regions were amplified by immunoSEQ multiplex PCR using 35 Vbeta forward and 13 Jbeta reverse primers.

In the case of this clone: What antigen it recognizes has not been identified. No per-base quality is available; no much larger clone lies one base away.

PBMCs were isolated by density centrifugation and stained for CD3, CD4 and CD8, after which CD4+ and CD8+ T cells were sorted on a FACSAria. Scalp biopsies and blood samples were obtained from unaffected controls. Receptor amplification or capture employed the immunoSEQ multiplex PCR assay. RNA was extracted from all samples and reverse transcribed into cDNA as template for TCR sequencing. SuperScript III was used to make first-strand cDNA, primed with a 2:1 mix of oligo-dT and random hexamers. A synthetic immune receptor repertoire was used to measure amplification bias, and any remaining bias was corrected computationally. From the authors' description of their analysis: Raw reads were preprocessed for error removal, and CDR3 was defined according to IMGT conventions as running from the conserved cysteine to phenylalanine. To get clonality, Shannon entropy was normalized by log2 of the number of productive unique TCRs and the result was subtracted from 1. Scalp TCRbeta sequences were cross-referenced with sorted blood CD4 and CD8 repertoires so that the CD4 or CD8 identity of scalp clones could be inferred. TCRdb mirrors the immuneACCESS table, restricted to in-frame sequences. Some clones are absent from its copies; in checked studies, under half trace to an unresolved V gene, and the reason for the others is unknown. Clone size and the V and J calls come from that table; the DNA yielded D and trimming. In this sample the table shows approximately 150,000 clones, about 54% of which occur a single time. Over 4% of the sample is held by the ten biggest clonotypes.

From the cysteine through the phenylalanine, the CDR3 covers 14 amino acids. Just the 42-base CDR3 DNA is kept, in frame starting at base 1. CDR1 and CDR2 are read off the germline V gene as SGHDT and YYEEEE. The germline ends are 7 bases apart after V is trimmed by 0 bases and J by 0 bases. What the authors observed across the whole study: TCR sequences shared between patients were less clear than in mice, possibly partly because of HLA diversity in the patient population. Higher clonality and more expanded CD8+ clones were observed in lesional scalp than in normal scalp, particularly in alopecia totalis/universalis, a finding suggestive of antigenic drive. Unlike mouse skin, which is dominated by gammadelta T cells, normal human skin has resident alphabeta T cells that are also sequenced, and this complicates analysis of the scalp TCR repertoire.

Material for sequencing was CD4+ T cells sorted from blood. The TCR comes from a human donor in good health. The chain employs TRBV5-6 and TRBJ2-7, with the D segment identity uncertain. The DNA sequence reads TGTGCCAGCAGCTTGGGCATGAACTCCTACGAGCAGTACTTC. This sequence encodes CASSLGMNSYEQYF.